A few counts support the clone carrying this T cell receptor beta chain. No antigen is known for it. A J-beta primer mix and a sample-barcoded 5' primer were used in a second PCR of about 6 to 12 cycles. TCRdb passed the 5' RACE reads through MiXCR, listing each CDR3 protein once. Here the sample spans roughly 2 million distinct CDR3 sequences, less than 50% being singletons. They isolated at least 7 million PBMCs from each sample. This sample is drawn from a study of blood T cells in healthy people across ages. Findings and caveats of the study: As naive T cell percentage varied, TCR beta diversity correlated strongly with it. Not knowing donor CMV status may have confounded expanded clonotype changes. Observed TCR beta diversity per million T cells went down as age went up. This fall followed a roughly linear course with age.

This receptor was taken from a woman in her thirties or forties in good health. The sequenced sample consisted of blood.

The CDR3 sequence: CASRSTSGGLNEQFF. The CDR3 bases are TGTGCCAGCAGATCAACTAGCGGGGGACTCAATGAGCAGTTCTTC. V and J are TRBV12-3 or TRBV12-4 and TRBJ2-1; 11 positions agree with TRBD2. V gave up 6 bases and J gave up 6 bases; unmatched junction bases: 7. The CDR3 consists of 15 residues.